This TCR beta chain derives from a study of blood T cell repertoires in COVID-19. About the study: The study drew acute and convalescent COVID-19 samples from the United States, Italy and Spain. The analysed material was cDNA or gDNA that came from T cells, B-cell-depleted T cells, or PBMCs.

Assay used: immunoSEQ multiplex PCR; TCRdb lists only in-frame clones, some missing. The table records 100,000 to 150,000 clones, less than 85% of them present only once. Germline loops: CDR1 SNHLY, CDR2 FYNNEI. V dropped 3 bases and J dropped 1 base, with 6 bases sitting between them. CDR3 length: 13 amino acids. This clonotype was sampled from a woman aged 60-75 years with acute or convalescent COVID-19. Material: peripheral blood. The genes are TRBV2 and TRBJ1-1, with a possible D match to TRBD1 (5 bases). Here the CDR3 DNA reads TGTGCCAGCAGTGATCAGGGGAACACTGAAGCTTTCTTT. Its translation is CASSDQGNTEAFF.